The 16 T cell receptor beta chains below all came from one sample that was sequenced in a study of blood T cell repertoires in COVID-19. Clones were read by immunoSEQ multiplex PCR, and TCRdb kept only the in-frame ones, dropping some. Of 65,000 to 70,000 clones in the sample, roughly 80% were seen once. The specimen was peripheral blood. The source is an older man with active COVID-19.

The J gene is TRBJ2-2, the V gene TRBV5-1; 10 positions match TRBD1. V dropped 4 bases and J dropped 2; count of bases not matched to a gene: 8. Germline V gene sequence: CDR1 SGHRS, CDR2 YFSETQ. The CDR3 loop spans 17 amino acids. CDR3 residues: CASSTHWTGGNTGELFF. In nucleotides, the CDR3 is TGCGCCAGCAGCACGCATTGGACAGGGGGTAACACCGGGGAGCTGTTTTTT.

J is TRBJ2-1 and V is TRBV9; the D is unclear. V lost 0 bases, J lost 6 bases, and 7 bases lay in between. CDR1 is SGDLS and CDR2 is YYNGEE in the germline V gene. The CDR3 sequence is 13 residues long. The DNA for the CDR3 is TGTGCCAGCAGCGTAGCCCCCTCCAATGAGCAGTTCTTC. Translation: CASSVAPSNEQFF.

This CDR3 reads CASSRQGYLNTEAFF. CDR3 DNA: TGTGCCAGTTCAAGGCAGGGATATCTGAACACTGAAGCTTTCTTT. The chain employs TRBV19 and TRBJ1-1, with D possibly being TRBD1 (5 bases). The CDR3 is 15 amino acids. V gave up 8 bases and J gave up 0 bases, with 16 bases separating them. The germline CDR1 and CDR2 sequences are LNHDA and SQIVND (reference sequence).

The chain carries TRBV5-1 and TRBJ2-7, with 14 positions matching TRBD2. The CDR3 consists of 15 residues. V was pared by 4 bases and J by 6 bases, with 6 bases of the junction left unmatched. Germline CDR1 reads SGHRS; CDR2 reads YFSETQ. CDR3 bases: TGCGCCAGCAGCCCCGGGACTAGCGGGAGAGGCGAGCAGTACTTC. Translated: CASSPGTSGRGEQYF.

The V call is TRBV14, the J call TRBJ1-1; 7 bases match TRBD1. CDR3 length: 13 amino acids. The trim removed 4 bases at V and 5 bases at J, leaving 4 bases unmatched. Germline CDR1 is SGHDN and CDR2 is FVKESK. CDR3 in amino acids: CASSRDRVTEAFF. CDR3 bases: TGTGCCAGCAGCCGAGACAGGGTTACTGAAGCTTTCTTT.

This rearrangement joins TRBV6-2 or TRBV6-3 to TRBJ2-3, with 13 bases lining up with TRBD2. The junction had 6 bases not matched to a gene; V was cut back by 5 bases and J by 4 bases. Germline values: CDR1 MNHEY, CDR2 SVGEGT. This CDR3 is built from 16 residues. In DNA, the CDR3 is TGTGCCAGCAGTACACGGACTAGCGGGAGCCCAGATACGCAGTATTTT. It specifies CASSTRTSGSPDTQYF.

The chain has TRBV29-1 and TRBJ2-7; 9 bases agree with TRBD1. The V gene's germline CDR1 is SQVTM and CDR2 ANQGSEA. The ends lost 1 base at V and 5 bases at J; junction bases unmatched: 0. This CDR3 spans 12 amino acids. The CDR3 DNA reads as TGCAGCGTTGAAGGACAGGGGGACGAGCAGTACTTC. It specifies CSVEGQGDEQYF.

The chain employs TRBV30 and TRBJ2-1, with D perhaps matching TRBD2 (5 bases). Trimming pared 0 bases from V and 0 bases from J, leaving 12 bases between. The CDR3 extends over 16 amino acids. In germline, CDR1 is GTSNPN, CDR2 SVGIG (reference sequence). The CDR3 reads CAWSVPAGSSYNEQFF. CDR3 nucleotide sequence: TGTGCCTGGAGTGTACCGGCTGGGAGCTCCTACAATGAGCAGTTCTTC.

The chain recombines TRBV7-2 with TRBJ2-3; the match to TRBD2 covers 9 bases. Trimming removed 1 base from V and 4 bases from J; junction bases left unmatched: 3. The length of the CDR3 is 15 residues. Germline assignment: CDR1 SGHTA and CDR2 FQGNSA. CDR3: CASSLVAGGSDTQYF. CDR3 bases: TGTGCCAGCAGCTTAGTGGCGGGGGGGTCAGATACGCAGTATTTT.

This chain uses TRBV7-9 with TRBJ1-1; D remains ambiguous. The CDR3 runs to 15 residues. Germline assignment: CDR1 SEHNR and CDR2 FQNEAQ (reference sequence). The V and J ends lost 5 bases and 3 bases respectively, with 16 bases between them. CDR3 DNA: TGTGCCAGCAGCCCAAAGGCGGGTCCGGACACTGAAGCTTTCTTT. Its translation: CASSPKAGPDTEAFF.

The V call is TRBV6-5, the J call TRBJ2-7; D is perhaps TRBD2 (6 bases). The germline gives CDR1 MNHEY, CDR2 SVGAGI. V was cut by 6 bases and J by 6 bases, with 18 bases left in between. This CDR3 has 14 amino acids. DNA for the CDR3: TGTGCCAGCAGGTGGGCTAGCGTTATGAGCGAGCAGTACTTC. As protein: CASRWASVMSEQYF.

This clone came up once. This CDR3 reads CSAAGTGSYEQYF. The DNA of the CDR3 is TGCAGCGCCGCCGGGACAGGGTCCTACGAGCAGTACTTC. The chain carries TRBV29-1 and TRBJ2-7; 9 bases map to TRBD1. The ends lost 7 bases at V and 1 base at J; junction bases unmatched: 5. Germline V gives CDR1 SQVTM, CDR2 ANQGSEA. The CDR3 has 13 amino acids.

The chain carries TRBV7-9 and TRBJ1-2; TRBD1 might be the D (6 bases). This CDR3 is built from 15 residues. V was shortened by 4 bases and J by 3 bases, with 15 bases between the two germline ends. Germline loops: CDR1 SEHNR, CDR2 FQNEAQ (reference sequence). CDR3 nucleotides: TGTGCCAGCAGCTCGACGATGGGGGCGGACTATGGCTACACCTTC. Protein product: CASSSTMGADYGYTF.

V and J are TRBV6-2 or TRBV6-3 and TRBJ2-7; 7 positions match TRBD1. The V segment lost 5 bases and the J segment 6 bases; nucleotides outside the gene matches: 7. Germline V CDR1 and CDR2: MNHEY, SVGEGT. The CDR3 covers 13 residues. CDR3: CASSPLTGSEQYF. The CDR3 coding sequence is TGTGCCAGCAGTCCGTTGACAGGGAGCGAGCAGTACTTC.

This clone is medium-sized (0.01 to 0.1%) in the sample. The J gene is TRBJ2-7, the V gene TRBV27; weak D call: TRBD1 (5 bases). V was cut by 5 bases and J by 4 bases, with 15 bases left in between. Germline V CDR1 and CDR2: MNHEY, SMNVEV (reference sequence). There are 14 residues in the CDR3. CDR3 nucleotide sequence: TGTGCCAGCAGTAGGCAGGGTTCTTCGTACGAGCAGTACTTC. Translation: CASSRQGSSYEQYF.

The chain combines TRBV5-4 with TRBJ1-2; D may be TRBD1 (5 bases). The length of the CDR3 is 16 residues. V was clipped by 0 bases and J by 6 bases, with 18 bases between them. CDR1 and CDR2 (germline): SGHNT, YYREEE (reference sequence). DNA of the CDR3: TGTGCCAGCAGCTTGGCGGTGGAGGGGCGAAGACATGGCTACACCTTC. Translating it yields CASSLAVEGRRHGYTF.